Shown below are 20 T cell receptor beta chains from a single sample sequenced in a study of control samples from healthy donors and cancer patients. Clones were sequenced by immunoSEQ multiplex PCR, and TCRdb holds only the in-frame ones, with some missing. The sample includes just over 150,000 clones, 70% to 90% of them seen just once. Sequences were obtained from blood. These receptors all come from a young man in good health.

This chain connects TRBV4-2 to TRBJ2-2; 10 bases fit TRBD2. V lost 4 bases and J lost 0; bases outside the gene matches: 8. Germline V gene sequence: CDR1 LGHNA, CDR2 YNFKEQ. This CDR3 has 18 amino acids. CDR3: CASSLHPGLATNTGELFF. The CDR3 DNA follows: TGTGCCAGCAGCCTCCATCCGGGACTAGCGACGAACACCGGGGAGCTGTTTTTT.

CDR3 nucleotides: TGTGCCAGCAGTCCACATTCGAACACTGAAGCTTTCTTT. This gives the protein CASSPHSNTEAFF. V and J are TRBV7-9 and TRBJ1-1, with no clear D. Trimming pared 6 bases from V and 1 base from J, leaving 9 bases between. The germline CDR1 and CDR2 sequences are SEHNR and FQNEAQ (reference sequence). The CDR3 covers 13 residues.

The chain joins TRBV5-5 to TRBJ1-1; tentatively, D is TRBD1 (6 bases). Germline loops: CDR1 SGHKS, CDR2 YYEKEE (reference sequence). There are 17 residues in the CDR3. V was cut by 1 base and J by 5 bases, with 21 bases left in between. The CDR3 sequence: CASSLRDRLMVGTEAFF. For the CDR3, the DNA is TGTGCCAGCAGCTTGAGAGACAGGCTTATGGTGGGGACTGAAGCTTTCTTT.

The chain couples TRBV28 to TRBJ1-2; 8 bases agree with TRBD1. Per the germline V gene, CDR1 is MDHEN and CDR2 is SYDVKM. This CDR3 has 14 residues. V lost 1 base to trimming and J lost 8 bases; unmatched junction nucleotides: 6. The CDR3 sequence is CASSLSAGGRGYTF. The CDR3 DNA sequence: TGTGCCAGCAGTTTATCGGCAGGGGGCCGCGGCTACACCTTC.

The chain recombines TRBV9 with TRBJ2-3, with TRBD1 identical over 7 bases. The trim removed 0 bases at V and 8 bases at J, leaving 9 bases unmatched. CDR1 and CDR2 from the germline V gene are SGDLS and YYNGEE. The CDR3 sequence is 15 residues long. Here the CDR3 reads CASSVGGTEGGTQYF. CDR3 nucleotide sequence: TGTGCCAGCAGCGTAGGGGGGACAGAAGGTGGTACGCAGTATTTT.

In its sample, this clone was seen once. V gene TRBV19 combines with J gene TRBJ1-5; no clear D gene. Trimming took off 8 bases at V and 1 base at J, with 15 bases between the two ends. The CDR3 spans 15 residues. Germline CDR1 LNHDA, CDR2 SQIVND (reference sequence). The CDR3 DNA sequence: TGTGCCAGTGTTCCGGGAAGAGGCAGCAATCAGCCCCAGCATTTT. It is translated as CASVPGRGSNQPQHF.

Points on this clone: The junction departs from the called germline gene at one end, perhaps through a read error. This rearrangement joins TRBV4-1 to TRBJ2-7, with D tentatively TRBD1 or TRBD2 (5 bases each). There are 15 residues in the CDR3. The germline V gene has CDR1 MGHRA and CDR2 YSYEKL. The CDR3 bases are TGCGCCAGCAGGCAAGGTGGGCAGGGACCCTACGAGCAGTACTTC. Translating it yields CASRQGGQGPYEQYF.

V usage is TRBV5-6 and J usage is TRBJ2-5; D possibly corresponds to TRBD2 (6 bases). The CDR3 consists of 13 residues. From germline, CDR1 is SGHDT and CDR2 YYEEEE. Trimming left V 4 bases short and J 7 bases short, with 14 bases between. The CDR3 coding sequence is TGTGCCAGCAGCCTACTCGCCGGGAGGACCCAGTACTTC. As protein: CASSLLAGRTQYF. The full variable domain, rest sourced from reference TRBV5-6 and TRBJ2-5, is DAGVTQSPTHLIKTRGQQVTLRCSPKSGHDTVSWYQQALGQGPQFIFQYYEEEERQRGNFPDRFSGHQFPNYSSELNVNALLLGDSALYLCASSLLAGRTQYFGPGTRLLVL.

This clone was detected only once. The chain couples TRBV29-1 to TRBJ2-1; D not resolved. This CDR3 comprises 13 residues. Germline CDR1 and CDR2: SQVTM and ANQGSEA. Trimming left V 6 bases short and J 9 bases short, with 18 bases between. The CDR3 DNA follows: TGCAGCGTCTATATAGGGCTTCGAAGTGAGCAGTTCTTC. Translation: CSVYIGLRSEQFF.

The chain carries TRBV16 and TRBJ1-6, with D unresolved. Trimming removed 4 bases at V and 10 bases at J, with 11 bases between. Germline V gene lookup returns CDR1 KGHSY and CDR2 FQNENV. CDR3 size: 13 residues. The CDR3 sequence: CASSLFKKSPLHF. The DNA for the CDR3 is TGTGCCAGCAGCCTCTTCAAGAAATCACCCCTCCACTTT. Together with reference TRBV16 and TRBJ1-6, the CDR3 gives the full variable domain: GEEVAQTPKHLVRGEGQKAKLYCAPIKGHSYVFWYQQVLKNEFKFLISFQNENVFDETGMPKERFSAKCLPNSPCSLEIQATKLEDSAVYFCASSLFKKSPLHFGNGTRLTVT.

J is TRBJ2-5 and V is TRBV5-1, with TRBD2 matching 14 bases. Germline values: CDR1 SGHRS, CDR2 YFSETQ. This CDR3 spans 15 amino acids. The V segment lost 5 bases and the J segment 2 bases; nucleotides outside the gene matches: 2. The CDR3 region has the DNA TGCGCCAGCAGTAGACTAGCGGGGGGGCAAGAGACCCAGTACTTC. Encoded protein: CASSRLAGGQETQYF.

This chain links TRBV2 with TRBJ1-2; 7 bases map to TRBD1. The CDR3 is made up of 12 amino acids. V lost 8 bases, J lost 2 bases, and 2 bases stayed unmatched. The V gene's germline CDR1 is SNHLY and CDR2 FYNNEI. CDR3 loop: CASQQGNYGYTF. CDR3 coding DNA: TGTGCCAGCCAACAGGGGAACTATGGCTACACCTTC.

This clone showed up just a few times. The rearrangement uses TRBV15 and TRBJ1-2; the D is unclear. The CDR3 runs to 15 residues. The V gene's germline CDR1 is LNHNV and CDR2 YYDKDF (reference sequence). V was shortened by 1 base and J by 4 bases, with 13 bases between the two germline ends. The CDR3, as DNA: TGTGCCACCAGCAGAGGTGGCGGCAGGACCTATGGCTACACCTTC. Amino acids: CATSRGGGRTYGYTF.

DNA of the CDR3: TGTGCCAGCTCACCAGAAACAGATACGCAGTATTTT. It encodes CASSPETDTQYF. The rearrangement joins TRBV18 to TRBJ2-3; D gene uncertain. The CDR3 contains 12 residues. V was shortened by 2 bases and J by 3 bases, with 3 bases between the two germline ends. CDR1 and CDR2 (germline): KGHSH, LQKENI.

V usage is TRBV7-9 and J usage is TRBJ1-6; 11 bases line up with TRBD1. The V and J ends lost 5 bases and 11 bases, in that order; junction bases with no gene match: 8. The CDR3 covers 15 residues. Germline V gives CDR1 SEHNR, CDR2 FQNEAQ (reference sequence). CDR3 sequence: CASSGTGTGGAPLHF. The CDR3 nucleotides read TGTGCCAGCAGCGGCACCGGGACAGGGGGGGCACCCCTCCACTTT.

This chain joins TRBV5-1 and TRBJ2-3; 8 bases agree with TRBD1. The CDR3 sequence is 14 residues long. Germline V gene data show CDR1 as SGHRS and CDR2 as YFSETQ. Trimming at V came to 5 bases and at J to 5 bases, leaving 7 bases not matched to a gene. As DNA, the CDR3 is TGCGCCAGCAGGAACAGGGGGAAAAAAGATACGCAGTATTTT. Amino acids: CASRNRGKKDTQYF.

DNA of the CDR3: TGTGCCAGCAGCTCACCACAGGGATTAAACATTCAGTACTTC. This codes for CASSSPQGLNIQYF. The J gene is TRBJ2-4, the V gene TRBV7-9; perhaps TRBD1 as D (6 bases). The germline V gene encodes CDR1 SEHNR and CDR2 FQNEAQ (reference sequence). The CDR3 consists of 14 residues. V was clipped by 4 bases and J by 6 bases, with 13 bases between them.

This clone was recorded only once. The chain couples TRBV10-3 to TRBJ2-7; D is uncertain. The germline V and J ends were trimmed by 5 bases and 6 bases, with 14 bases remaining between them. The CDR3 consists of 13 residues. From germline, CDR1 is ENHRY and CDR2 SYGVKD. CDR3: CAISPPGRVEQYF. The CDR3 region has the DNA TGTGCCATCAGTCCGCCTGGTCGGGTCGAGCAGTACTTC.

This sequence joins TRBV28 and TRBJ1-4, with D uncertain. This CDR3 has 14 residues. The germline CDR1 and CDR2 sequences are MDHEN and SYDVKM. Trimming took 2 bases from V and 0 from J, leaving 4 bases between them. As DNA, the CDR3 is TGTGCCAGCAGTTTACTGACAACTAATGAAAAACTGTTTTTT. Amino acid sequence: CASSLLTTNEKLFF.

The chain recombines TRBV6-1 with TRBJ1-2; D is uncertain. Looked up from germline, CDR1 is MNHNS and CDR2 is SASEGT. CDR3 size: 15 residues. With 2 bases removed from V and 4 bases from J, the gap between germline ends came to 14 bases. For the CDR3, the DNA is TGTGCCAGCAGTGAATTCATTCAGGTATCCTATGGCTACACCTTC. It codes for CASSEFIQVSYGYTF.